The entry below describes one T cell receptor beta chain. Sequenced by immunoSEQ multiplex PCR; TCRdb stores in-frame clones only, minus some. Counted here are about 180,000 clones, 84% occurring once; the ten biggest clones make up roughly 15%. Adults between about 18 and 95 years of age took part from some 25 US areas. Allocation to cohorts depended on clinical history reported by the participants. Symptom resolution, clearance, or two negative PCRs marked the recovered donors of Cohort 3. The data stem from a study of blood T cell repertoires in COVID-19. Study in general: The study drew acute and convalescent COVID-19 samples from the United States, Italy and Spain.

The clonotype originates from a man aged 45-65 years who had recovered from COVID-19. Sequencing was carried out using PBMCs or T cells enriched from blood (not recorded which).

The DNA of the CDR3 is TGTGCCTGGAGCCTGGGACAGAACTATGGCTACACCTTC. Protein product: CAWSLGQNYGYTF. V is TRBV30 and J is TRBJ1-2, with 7 bases fitting TRBD1. Germline CDR1 GTSNPN, CDR2 SVGIG (reference sequence). Germline trimming cut 3 bases from V and 2 bases from J; bases unmatched to any gene: 3. The CDR3 extends over 13 amino acids.